One TCR beta chain is described in this entry. Its specificity is not known. Assay: immunoSEQ multiplex PCR; the TCRdb copy retains only in-frame clones and omits some. The sample has 100,000 to 150,000 clones; more than 70% are singletons. The data derive from a study of T cell responses to AZD1222 COVID-19 vaccine. Looking at the study overall: Timing groups of about 4 and about 12 weeks for second doses were pooled.

Study results and caveats: Following two doses of AZD1222, Spike-specific TCR breadth and depth rose. Just six AZD1222 recipients were seropositive at baseline. Spike-wide coverage was observed for vaccine-associated CD4 TCRs, with dominant responses at 160-218 and 743-854.

The sequence derives from an adult in good health. This sample comprised peripheral blood, obtained on day 0 of AZD1222 vaccination.

The chain's CDR3 is CASSWGQGREQYF. In DNA form, the CDR3 reads TGTGCCAGCAGTTGGGGACAGGGACGCGAGCAGTACTTC. The chain carries TRBV28 and TRBJ2-7; 9 bases fit TRBD1. Germline V lookup: CDR1 MDHEN, CDR2 SYDVKM. The CDR3 covers 13 residues. The ends lost 4 bases at V and 6 bases at J; junction bases unmatched: 4.